What follows describes a single T cell receptor (beta chain). Antigen specificity is unknown. The protocol was immunoSEQ multiplex PCR, while the TCRdb copy is restricted to in-frame clones and leaves out a portion. The table lists around 150,000 clones, about 91% of them singletons, with roughly 4.3% in the top ten. The sample comes from a study of T cell responses to AZD1222 COVID-19 vaccine. The study, taken as a whole, reports: Donors, mostly white British, included more females; clonal diversity was possibly underestimated. Spike-specific TCR breadth and depth grew following two AZD1222 doses.

Trimming took off 8 bases at V and 2 bases at J, with 7 bases between the two ends. CDR1 is LNHDA, CDR2 SQIVND, per germline (reference sequence). The CDR3 spans 12 residues. This specimen consisted of peripheral blood, obtained on day 0 of MenACWY control vaccination. The rearrangement links TRBV19 to TRBJ1-5; D gene uncertain. The TCR was taken from an adult in good health. CDR3 nucleotides: TGTGCCAGTGTCACGGGCAATCAGCCCCAGCATTTT. It is translated as CASVTGNQPQHF.